This T cell receptor beta chain was sequenced in a study of cytomegalovirus exposure and HLA in healthy donors. Study-level findings and limits: One later analysis reportedly identified an Asian-associated ancestry cluster that showed fewer N-insertions than the approximately 710-donor mean. The authors listed 150 or so TCR beta chains as cytomegalovirus-associated.

Primers for the PCR totalled 60 Vbeta and 13 Jbeta. Clones were sequenced by immunoSEQ multiplex PCR, and TCRdb holds only the in-frame ones, with some missing. This sample has 150,000 to 200,000 clones; roughly nine tenths occur once, and the top ten carry around 0.21%. Germline lookup yields CDR1 SEHNR and CDR2 FQNEAQ (reference sequence). The ends lost 5 bases at V and 6 bases at J; junction bases unmatched: 12. The CDR3 runs 15 residues. This clone showed up just once. No antigen is known for it. The V gene is TRBV7-9, the J gene TRBJ1-1, with TRBD1 matching over 7 bases. This sequence originates from a girl under three years old in good health and CMV-seronegative. Material: PBMCs. CDR3 in DNA: TGTGCCAGCAGCCTAAGACAGGGTAATGTAGCTGAAGCTTTCTTT. This codes for CASSLRQGNVAEAFF.